This entry lists 7 T cell receptor beta chains sequenced from one sample in a study of blood T cell repertoires in COVID-19. The data were produced by immunoSEQ multiplex PCR, yet TCRdb's version contains in-frame clones alone and is incomplete. Among about 150,000 clones, about four fifths were seen once, and the ten largest hold roughly 13%. The material sequenced was peripheral blood. The receptors stem from a man between 18 and 29 years old with active or convalescent COVID-19.

This chain joins TRBV11-2 and TRBJ2-7, with 10 positions matching TRBD2. Germline CDR1 SGHAT, CDR2 FQNNGV. Trimming cost V 5 bases and J 0 bases; bases outside gene matches: 7. This CDR3 is built from 16 residues. CDR3 sequence: CASSLRSGGLSYEQYF. CDR3 nucleotides: TGTGCCAGCAGCCTCCGTAGCGGGGGGCTCTCCTACGAGCAGTACTTC.

The chain is built from TRBV6-5 and TRBJ2-1; the D gene is possibly TRBD1 (5 bases). The germline CDR1 and CDR2 sequences are MNHEY and SVGAGI. V was cut by 7 bases and J by 8 bases, with 21 bases left in between. The CDR3 consists of 15 residues. CDR3 sequence: CASKGRPSGADEQFF. The CDR3 nucleotides are TGTGCCAGCAAGGGGCGTCCTAGTGGGGCGGATGAGCAGTTCTTC.

This sequence joins TRBV9 and TRBJ2-1; the match to TRBD2 covers 8 bases. The CDR3 has 15 residues. Germline CDR1 is SGDLS and CDR2 is YYNGEE. The J segment lost 5 bases and the V segment lost 4 bases, leaving 8 bases of the junction unmatched. The CDR3 loop is CASSPSGSRNNEQFF. CDR3 coding DNA: TGTGCCAGCAGCCCCAGCGGGAGCAGGAACAATGAGCAGTTCTTC.

The chain employs TRBV4-1 and TRBJ2-4, with D possibly matching TRBD2 (7 bases). V was clipped by 3 bases and J by 0 bases, with 12 bases between them. Germline lookup yields CDR1 MGHRA and CDR2 YSYEKL. CDR3 length: 16 residues. The CDR3 region is CASSHLGGEAKNIQYF. CDR3 DNA: TGCGCCAGCAGCCATCTAGGGGGGGAAGCCAAAAACATTCAGTACTTC.

The chain couples TRBV11-3 to TRBJ2-2; TRBD1 is a possible D gene (5 bases). The germline V gene encodes CDR1 SGHNT and CDR2 YENEEA. V lost 5 bases and J 5 bases, leaving 9 bases between the germline ends. This CDR3 contains 13 residues. DNA of the CDR3: TGTGCCAGCAGCCCCAGGGATACCGGGGAGCTGTTTTTT. It codes for CASSPRDTGELFF.

The chain has TRBV18 and TRBJ1-6, with unresolved D. CDR1 KGHSH and CDR2 LQKENI come from the germline V gene. This CDR3 has 13 amino acids. V lost 2 bases to trimming and J lost 13 bases, with 12 bases between them. CDR3 DNA sequence: TGTGCCAGCTCACCAAATTCGGACTTGCCCCTCCACTTT. Translating it yields CASSPNSDLPLHF.

The chain couples TRBV4-1 to TRBJ2-1; unclear D gene. CDR3 length: 16 amino acids. Trimming shortened V by 0 bases and J by 2 bases, and 11 bases separated the two germline ends. Germline assignment: CDR1 MGHRA and CDR2 YSYEKL. CDR3 sequence reads: CASSQDRSSTYNEQFF. CDR3 nucleotide sequence: TGCGCCAGCAGCCAAGATCGGTCTAGTACCTACAATGAGCAGTTCTTC.